This record concerns one T cell receptor (beta chain) sequence. Its antigen is as yet unknown. Reverse transcription used around 540 ng RNA and constant-region primers for alpha and beta. Using multiplexing indices, alpha and beta chain libraries were generated apart by chain-specific third strand synthesis. TCRdb called the 5' RACE reads again in MiXCR, with one record for every CDR3 protein. The data contain about 6,500 distinct CDR3 sequences, about 7.4% of them singletons. This specimen belongs to a study of HIV-infected patients and healthy controls. Study observations and caveats: Healthy controls shared more CDR3 sequences between individuals than HIV-infected patients did. Mean usage of eight alpha and eight beta V genes differed significantly in HIV-infected patients versus controls.

Antiretroviral therapy had run roughly three months, about 14 weeks, before follow-up blood collection. All unsorted peripheral T cells were captured because whole blood was used without fractionation. V gave up 0 bases and J gave up 2 bases, with 2 bases separating them. Germline-derived CDR1 and CDR2 are ENHRY and SYGVKD. The CDR3 has 12 amino acids. The receptor was isolated from an adult with HIV infection. The genes are TRBV10-3 and TRBJ2-7; D not certain. The sequencing here drew on blood, taken during antiretroviral therapy. The CDR3 protein is CAISESAYEQYF. CDR3 in DNA: TGTGCCATCAGTGAGTCTGCCTACGAGCAGTACTTC.